The source of this T cell receptor (beta chain) is a study of T cells after posttransplantation cyclophosphamide. Regarding the study as a whole: TRB clonality was highly associated with recipient CMV seropositivity and reactivation.

Only in-frame clones appear in the TCRdb table, and some are missing; sequencing was by immunoSEQ multiplex PCR. The data contain a few thousand clones, approximately 83% of them singletons. Busulfan-fludarabine conditioning, marrow transplant, and cyclophosphamide on days +3 and +4 were administered. As regards this clone: Its specificity is not known.

Sequences were derived from CD4+ T cells sorted from blood, sampled approximately 330 days after allogeneic stem cell transplant with posttransplant cyclophosphamide. The receptor was derived from a male patient aged 45 to 59 who received an allogeneic stem cell transplant from a related donor and was CMV-positive. The T cells may come from the graft donor.

CDR3 sequence: CASSLGVSSTDTQYF. The CDR3 nucleotides are TGTGCCAGCAGCTTAGGAGTTTCTAGCACAGATACGCAGTATTTT. The J gene is TRBJ2-3, the V gene TRBV7-2; D is unclear. Germline assignment: CDR1 SGHTA and CDR2 FQGNSA. Trimming pared 1 base from V and 0 bases from J, leaving 8 bases between. The CDR3 is 15 amino acids. The full variable domain, its missing parts supplied by reference TRBV7-2 and TRBJ2-3, is GAGVSQSPSNKVTEKGKDVELRCDPISGHTALYWYRQSLGQGLEFLIYFQGNSAPDKSGLPSDRFSAERTGGSVSTLTIQRTQQEDSAVYLCASSLGVSSTDTQYFGPGTRLTVL.